This T cell receptor beta chain was retrieved from a study of cytomegalovirus exposure and HLA in healthy donors. Notes on the study in general: In a later analysis, DRB1 alleles had the most associated TCRs; HLA-C alleles the fewest. The authors assumed roughly uniform sequencing depth across donors for presence/absence analyses. A later analysis associated about 18,000 TCR beta sequences with HLA alleles at a 0.05 false discovery rate.

The CDR3 consists of 17 residues. J gave up 6 bases and V 1 base, and 7 bases lay outside the gene matches. Germline CDR1 is LGHNT and CDR2 is FRNRAP. Primers for the PCR totalled 60 Vbeta and 13 Jbeta. This table comes from immunoSEQ multiplex PCR, and its TCRdb copy is limited to in-frame clones, with some not included. The table records more than 70,000 clones, 77% of them present only once. This clone came up once. The target antigen is unknown. The rearrangement joins TRBV12-5 to TRBJ2-7; 15 bases align to TRBD2. The sequencing input was PBMCs. This TCR was recovered from a man aged 45 to 65 in good health and CMV-seropositive. CDR3 bases: TGTGCTAGTGGTTTGGGGGGACTAGCGGGAGGCCTGGGCGAGCAGTACTTC. As protein: CASGLGGLAGGLGEQYF.